The clone carrying this TCR beta chain came up a few times. Its target is not known. TCRdb's copy holds only in-frame clones and misses some; the assay was immunoSEQ multiplex PCR. The data show under 60,000 clones, approximately 70% seen once. The sample belongs to a study of vaccination effects on CD4 cells after COVID-19. The authors isolated CD4+ T cells after 9 to 10 days of culture. V dropped 2 bases and J dropped 4 bases, with 14 bases sitting between them. Looked up from germline, CDR1 is MNHNS and CDR2 is SASEGT. CDR3 length: 16 residues. Regarding the study as a whole: The study had few convalescent patients and no early post-infection timepoints.

This TCR was sampled from a human donor who received a COVID-19 vaccine. The sequences come from CD4+ T cells from PBMCs cultured without peptide, collected before COVID-19 vaccination. The chain has TRBV6-1 and TRBJ2-2, with TRBD2 as a possible D gene (6 bases). DNA for the CDR3: TGTGCCAGCAGTGAATGGGATAGCGGAGCCACCGGGGAGCTGTTTTTT. It translates to CASSEWDSGATGELFF.